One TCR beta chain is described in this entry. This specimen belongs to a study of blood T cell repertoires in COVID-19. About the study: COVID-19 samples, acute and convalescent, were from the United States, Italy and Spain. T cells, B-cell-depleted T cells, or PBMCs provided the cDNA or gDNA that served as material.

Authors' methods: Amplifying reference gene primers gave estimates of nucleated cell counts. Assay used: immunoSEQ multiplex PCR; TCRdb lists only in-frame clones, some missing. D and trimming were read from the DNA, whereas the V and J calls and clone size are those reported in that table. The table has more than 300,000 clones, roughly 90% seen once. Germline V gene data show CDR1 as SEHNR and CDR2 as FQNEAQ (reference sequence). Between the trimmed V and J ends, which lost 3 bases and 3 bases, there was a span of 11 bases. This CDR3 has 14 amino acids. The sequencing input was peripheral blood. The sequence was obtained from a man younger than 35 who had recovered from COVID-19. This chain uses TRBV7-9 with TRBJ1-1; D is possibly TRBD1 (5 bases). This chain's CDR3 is CASSFQGSYTEAFF. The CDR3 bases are TGTGCCAGCAGCTTCCAGGGCTCGTACACTGAAGCTTTCTTT.